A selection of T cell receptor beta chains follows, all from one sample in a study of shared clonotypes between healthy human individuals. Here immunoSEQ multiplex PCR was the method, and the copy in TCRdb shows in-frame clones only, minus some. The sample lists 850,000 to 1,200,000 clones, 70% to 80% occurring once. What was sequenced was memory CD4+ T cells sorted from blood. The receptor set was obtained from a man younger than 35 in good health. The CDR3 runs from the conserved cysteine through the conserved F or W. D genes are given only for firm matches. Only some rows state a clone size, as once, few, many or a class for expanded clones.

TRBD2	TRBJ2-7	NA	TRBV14	TGTGCCAGCAGCCGCGATAGCGGGGGGCCTAGGGAGCAGTACTTC	CASSRDSGGPREQYF
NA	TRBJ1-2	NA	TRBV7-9	TGTGCCAGCAGCCGACTTCAGGATAACTATGGCTACACCTTC	CASSRLQDNYGYTF
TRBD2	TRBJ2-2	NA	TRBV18	TGTGCCAGCTCACGCGGGAGGGCGAACACCGGGGAGCTGTTTTTT	CASSRGRANTGELFF
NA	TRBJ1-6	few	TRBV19	TGTGCCAGTTCCTTGGATCTTAATTCACCCCTCCACTTT	CASSLDLNSPLHF
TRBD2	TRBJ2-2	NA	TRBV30	TGTGCCTGGAGTGTCTTGTCGGGGGGATACGCGAACACCGGGGAGCTGTTTTTT	CAWSVLSGGYANTGELFF
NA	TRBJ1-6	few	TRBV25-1	TGTGCCAGCCGGGAGACTAATTCACCCCTCCACTTT	CASRETNSPLHF
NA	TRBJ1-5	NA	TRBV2	TGTGCCAGCAGTGAGGGAGGGGGTGGCAATCAGCCCCAGCATTTT	CASSEGGGGNQPQHF
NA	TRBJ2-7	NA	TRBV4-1	TGCGCCAGCAGCCAAGAATTCGAAAACCCCAGTTACGAGCAGTACTTC	CASSQEFENPSYEQYF
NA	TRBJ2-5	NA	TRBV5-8	TGTGCCAGCAGCTTGGTTGGGACAAGGAAGGGTCAAGAGACCCAGTACTTC	CASSLVGTRKGQETQYF
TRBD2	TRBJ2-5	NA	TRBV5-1	TGCGCCAGCAGCTTGGGTAAGAGCGGGAGAAACCAAGAGACCCAGTACTTC	CASSLGKSGRNQETQYF
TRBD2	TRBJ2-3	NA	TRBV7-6	TGTGCCAGCACCTCGGGACTAGCGGGGACAGATACGCAGTATTTT	CASTSGLAGTDTQYF
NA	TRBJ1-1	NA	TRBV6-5	TGTGCCAGCAGTTATCTTAGGGCGAACACTGAAGCTTTCTTT	CASSYLRANTEAFF
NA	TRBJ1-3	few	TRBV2	TGTGCCAGCAGTGCGGATATAGGAAGAAACACCATATATTTT	CASSADIGRNTIYF
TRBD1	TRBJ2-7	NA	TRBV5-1	TGCGCCAGCAGCTTGACAGGGGGCTCGGGTGCCTACGAGCAGTACTTC	CASSLTGGSGAYEQYF
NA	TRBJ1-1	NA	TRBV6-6	TGTGCCAGCAGCCTACGTGGGGCCGCCGGGGGGGATTTCTTT	CASSLRGAAGGDFF
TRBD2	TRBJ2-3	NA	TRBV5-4	TGTGCCAGCAGGGACGGGACTAGCGGGAGATCAGATACGCAGTATTTT	CASRDGTSGRSDTQYF
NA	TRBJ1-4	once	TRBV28	TGTGCCAGCAGTTGGATCCAAGGCCAGTCAGAAAAACTGTTTTTT	CASSWIQGQSEKLFF
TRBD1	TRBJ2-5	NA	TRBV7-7	TGTGCTAGCAGCTTGGGGGTGGACAGGGGTCGCGAGACCCAGTACTTC	CASSLGVDRGRETQYF
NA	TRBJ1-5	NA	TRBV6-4	TGTGCCAGCAAAGCAAGGAATCAGCCCCAGCATTTT	CASKARNQPQHF
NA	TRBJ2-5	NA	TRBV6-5	TGTGCCAGCAGTTACTCGAATCAGCGGCTACAAGAGACCCAGTACTTC	CASSYSNQRLQETQYF
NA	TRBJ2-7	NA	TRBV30	TGTGCCTGGAGTGGGGGCACCTCCGCCGAGCAGTACTTC	CAWSGGTSAEQYF
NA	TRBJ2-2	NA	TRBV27	TGTGCCAGCAGTTACCTGGGGACCGGGGAGCTGTTTTTT	CASSYLGTGELFF
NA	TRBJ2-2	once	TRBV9	TGTGCCAGCAGCCCGAGAACCACCGGGGAGCTGTTTTTT	CASSPRTTGELFF
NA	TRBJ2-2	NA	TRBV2	TGTGCCAGCAGTGAGACCGGGGAGCTGTTTTTT	CASSETGELFF
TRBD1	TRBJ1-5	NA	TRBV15	TGTGCCACCAGCAGAGTGGACAGGGTCGGGCCCCAGCATTTT	CATSRVDRVGPQHF